Below, 25 T cell receptor beta chains from the same sample are listed, as sequenced in a study of blood T cell repertoires in COVID-19. Measured with immunoSEQ multiplex PCR; TCRdb has only the in-frame clones, and not every one. Of fewer than 300,000 clones listed, roughly 88% are singletons. The sequencing sample was made of peripheral blood. These receptors all come from a man aged 18 to 29 with active or convalescent COVID-19.

V usage is TRBV4-1 and J usage is TRBJ2-7, with 7 nucleotides matching TRBD2. Germline lookup yields CDR1 MGHRA and CDR2 YSYEKL. The CDR3 covers 15 residues. V gave up 0 bases and J gave up 7 bases; unmatched junction bases: 9. DNA for the CDR3: TGCGCCAGCAGCCAAGATGGGGGAGGGGCCGATGAGCAGTACTTC. As protein: CASSQDGGGADEQYF.

The gene calls are TRBV6-5 and TRBJ2-7, with 9 bases that match TRBD1. This CDR3 spans 14 amino acids. J lost 2 bases, V lost 5 bases, and 4 bases had no gene match. CDR1 is MNHEY, CDR2 SVGAGI, per germline. CDR3 amino acids: CASSNDRGAYEQYF. The CDR3 bases are TGTGCCAGCAGTAACGACAGGGGGGCCTACGAGCAGTACTTC.

The chain is built from TRBV6-5 and TRBJ2-1, with 11 bases lining up with TRBD2. The CDR3 has 15 amino acids. Germline lookup yields CDR1 MNHEY and CDR2 SVGAGI. The J segment lost 4 bases and the V segment lost 6 bases, leaving 5 bases of the junction unmatched. CDR3 amino acids: CASSALAGGYNEQFF. The CDR3 coding sequence is TGTGCCAGCAGCGCCCTAGCGGGGGGTTACAATGAGCAGTTCTTC.

The V call is TRBV11-2, the J call TRBJ1-5, with D perhaps TRBD1 (6 bases). With 5 bases removed from V and 7 bases from J, the gap between germline ends came to 12 bases. Germline CDR1 SGHAT, CDR2 FQNNGV. CDR3 length: 13 residues. This CDR3 reads CASSPDSFQPQHF. CDR3 sequence (DNA): TGTGCCAGCAGCCCGGACAGCTTCCAGCCCCAGCATTTT.

The chain carries TRBV4-3 and TRBJ1-4; possible D gene TRBD1, 5 bases. Germline assignment: CDR1 LGHNA and CDR2 YSLEER. The CDR3 extends over 15 amino acids. With 2 bases removed from V and 8 bases from J, the gap between germline ends came to 15 bases. For the CDR3, the DNA is TGCGCCAGCAGCCAAACAAGGCGGGGGAGCGAAAAACTGTTTTTT. Translated, it gives CASSQTRRGSEKLFF.

The DNA for the CDR3 is TGCGCCAGCAGCCAGGCAGGGGGCGACTACGAGCAGTACTTC. Its protein product is CASSQAGGDYEQYF. V usage is TRBV4-1 and J usage is TRBJ2-7, with 8 positions matching TRBD1. This CDR3 is built from 14 residues. Germline V gene sequence: CDR1 MGHRA, CDR2 YSYEKL. V lost 3 bases and J lost 3; bases outside the gene matches: 4.

The J gene is TRBJ1-6, the V gene TRBV7-9; D unclear. Germline values: CDR1 SEHNR, CDR2 FQNEAQ (reference sequence). CDR3 length: 14 amino acids. V was clipped by 5 bases and J by 8 bases, with 13 bases between them. The CDR3 nucleotides are TGTGCCAGCAGCCAGAGGGCAGAACATTCACCCCTCCACTTT. This encodes CASSQRAEHSPLHF.

The sample holds a few counts of this clone. This chain connects TRBV7-9 to TRBJ1-4; D uncertain. The CDR3 is 13 residues long. V gave up 0 bases and J gave up 8 bases, with 7 bases separating them. Germline V gene lookup returns CDR1 SEHNR and CDR2 FQNEAQ (reference sequence). CDR3 sequence: CASSLARGEKLFF. DNA for the CDR3: TGTGCCAGCAGCTTAGCCCGCGGAGAAAAACTGTTTTTT.

This clone occurred once. The chain links TRBV6-6 to TRBJ1-2; D possibly corresponds to TRBD1 (5 bases). V was cut by 5 bases and J by 7 bases, with 14 bases left in between. Per the germline V gene, CDR1 is MNHNY and CDR2 is SVGAGI (reference sequence). The CDR3 is 13 residues long. CDR3 nucleotides: TGTGCCAGCAGTCAAGACAGCCTTGGTGGCTACACCTTC. Translation: CASSQDSLGGYTF.

The chain is built from TRBV5-4 and TRBJ2-7; weak D call: TRBD1 (5 bases). The length of the CDR3 is 13 residues. The V gene lost 0 bases and the J gene lost 5 bases, with 9 bases spanning the gap. Germline loops: CDR1 SGHNT, CDR2 YYREEE (reference sequence). The CDR3 is CASSLAGRDEQYF. The CDR3 nucleotides are TGTGCCAGCAGCTTGGCGGGCAGGGACGAGCAGTACTTC.

The J gene is TRBJ2-3, the V gene TRBV20-1; TRBD2 agrees at 7 bases. This CDR3 has 15 residues. Germline CDR1 DFQATT, CDR2 SNEGSKA (reference sequence). Unmatched junction bases numbered 6, after V lost 3 bases and J lost 0 bases. CDR3 DNA sequence: TGCAGTGCTAGTACGTCTAGCGGAAGCACAGATACGCAGTATTTT. It encodes CSASTSSGSTDTQYF.

The chain couples TRBV5-1 to TRBJ1-4; weak D call: TRBD1 (5 bases). Trimming cost V 0 bases and J 7 bases, with 16 bases left between them. The CDR3 covers 16 residues. CDR1 and CDR2 (germline): SGHRS, YFSETQ. For the CDR3, the DNA is TGCGCCAGCAGCTTGGGGGTACAGGCCACAGGTGAAAAACTGTTTTTT. This codes for CASSLGVQATGEKLFF.

As DNA, the CDR3 is TGTGCCAGCAGCTTAGGGACTAGCGGGGGGATACCCTACAATGAGCAGTTCTTC. Residues: CASSLGTSGGIPYNEQFF. The V gene is TRBV11-2, the J gene TRBJ2-1, with 14 bases matching TRBD2. Trimming cost V 1 base and J 2 bases; bases outside gene matches: 4. This CDR3 is 18 amino acids long. Per germline, CDR1 SGHAT and CDR2 FQNNGV.

The rearrangement uses TRBV7-2 and TRBJ1-4; 11 bases are shared with TRBD1. The CDR3 sequence is 19 residues long. CDR1 is SGHTA, CDR2 FQGNSA, per germline. V lost 2 bases and J lost 5; bases outside the gene matches: 13. CDR3 amino acids: CASSLPGQGVTEENEKLFF. As DNA, the CDR3 is TGTGCCAGCAGCTTACCGGGACAGGGGGTGACAGAAGAAAATGAAAAACTGTTTTTT.

The chain has TRBV19 and TRBJ2-2; D gene unclear. The CDR3 runs to 12 residues. The germline V gene encodes CDR1 LNHDA and CDR2 SQIVND (reference sequence). V was cut by 9 bases and J by 0 bases, with 5 bases left in between. Here the CDR3 DNA reads TGTGCCAGCCGCGCGAACACCGGGGAGCTGTTTTTT. This translates into CASRANTGELFF.

The chain links TRBV5-5 to TRBJ1-1; no clear D gene. Germline V gene lookup returns CDR1 SGHKS and CDR2 YYEKEE (reference sequence). This CDR3 has 14 amino acids. V shed 0 bases and J shed 2 bases, with 8 bases lying between them. CDR3 coding DNA: TGTGCCAGCAGCTTGGGAGGCAGTAACACTGAAGCTTTCTTT. Amino acid sequence: CASSLGGSNTEAFF.

The genes are TRBV15 and TRBJ1-2, with 7 bases lining up with TRBD1. The V and J ends lost 0 bases and 7 bases, in that order; junction bases with no gene match: 5. The CDR3 runs 14 residues. Germline CDR1 is LNHNV and CDR2 is YYDKDF (reference sequence). This CDR3 reads CATSRDDRVAGYTF. The CDR3, as DNA: TGTGCCACCAGCAGAGACGACAGGGTTGCTGGCTACACCTTC.

This chain joins TRBV4-3 and TRBJ2-7, with D perhaps matching TRBD1 (6 bases). This CDR3 has 13 residues. Germline lookup yields CDR1 LGHNA and CDR2 YSLEER. Trimming stripped 3 bases from V and 6 bases from J, with 12 bases between. The CDR3 DNA reads TGCGCCAGCAGCCAGGCTACAGGGCTCGAGCAGTACTTC. Protein product: CASSQATGLEQYF.

A note on this clone: Other DNA sequences from this sample encode an identical CDR3 as well. The V call is TRBV4-1, the J call TRBJ2-4; 16 bases map to TRBD2. The CDR3 spans 18 residues. CDR1 MGHRA and CDR2 YSYEKL come from the germline V gene. V gave up 4 bases and J gave up 0 bases; unmatched junction bases: 3. CDR3 protein: CASSPGLAGGLAKNIQYF. The CDR3 DNA reads as TGCGCCAGCAGCCCGGGACTAGCGGGGGGGCTAGCCAAAAACATTCAGTACTTC.

The CDR3 loop is CASSQGSRGGNADTQYF. As DNA, the CDR3 is TGTGCCAGCAGCCAAGGCTCACGCGGGGGGAACGCAGATACGCAGTATTTT. This sequence joins TRBV7-9 and TRBJ2-3; 8 bases are shared with TRBD2. The V gene's germline CDR1 is SEHNR and CDR2 FQNEAQ (reference sequence). The CDR3 has 17 residues. Trimming took 5 bases from V and 4 from J; bases not matched to a gene: 14.

This chain joins TRBV7-9 and TRBJ1-2; D is uncertain. Germline assignment: CDR1 SEHNR and CDR2 FQNEAQ (reference sequence). V lost 5 bases and J 4 bases, leaving 17 bases between the germline ends. This CDR3 is built from 15 residues. The CDR3 DNA reads TGTGCCAGCAGCATAACAAGGAGGCTCTCCTATGGCTACACCTTC. This codes for CASSITRRLSYGYTF. The entire variable domain, with the rest obtained from reference TRBV7-9 and TRBJ1-2, is as follows: DTGVSQNPRHKITKRGQNVTFRCDPISEHNRLYWYRQTLGQGPEFLTYFQNEAQLEKSRLLSDRFSAERPKGSFSTLEIQRTEQGDSAMYLCASSITRRLSYGYTFGSGTRLTVV.

This chain uses TRBV9 with TRBJ1-5; D might be TRBD1 (6 bases). CDR3 size: 14 residues. Per germline, CDR1 SGDLS and CDR2 YYNGEE. Trimming pared 0 bases from V and 4 bases from J, leaving 8 bases between. CDR3 amino acids: CASSVEGENQPQHF. The DNA for the CDR3 is TGTGCCAGCAGCGTAGAGGGGGAGAATCAGCCCCAGCATTTT.

Only one count was recorded for this clone. This chain uses TRBV7-2 with TRBJ2-3; D not certain. Trimming stripped 5 bases from V and 4 bases from J, with 10 bases between. The CDR3 totals 13 residues. Germline loops: CDR1 SGHTA, CDR2 FQGNSA. The CDR3 reads CASSPPLPDTQYF. Written as DNA, the CDR3 is TGTGCCAGCAGCCCCCCCCTCCCAGATACGCAGTATTTT.

This clone showed up just a few times. The chain joins TRBV7-2 to TRBJ2-3, with 7 bases lining up with TRBD2. V was pared by 3 bases and J by 0 bases, with 12 bases of the junction left unmatched. The CDR3 totals 18 residues. The germline V gene has CDR1 SGHTA and CDR2 FQGNSA. CDR3 amino acids: CASSFSPHGRTSTDTQYF. The CDR3 bases are TGTGCCAGCAGCTTTTCCCCCCACGGGAGGACTAGCACAGATACGCAGTATTTT.

V and J are TRBV7-8 and TRBJ2-5; tentative D call: TRBD2 (7 bases). Germline-derived CDR1 and CDR2 are SGHVS and FQNEAQ. V lost 2 bases and J lost 5, with 15 bases in between. The CDR3 length is 15 residues. DNA for the CDR3: TGTGCCAGCAGCTTATTATCGGGGGGCGGCGAGACCCAGTACTTC. Its translation is CASSLLSGGGETQYF.